These T cell receptor beta chains were read from a single sample in a study of blood T cell repertoires in COVID-19. Data came from immunoSEQ multiplex PCR; TCRdb stores just in-frame clones and leaves some out. This table has about 150,000 clones, around 85% appearing once. Sequenced input: peripheral blood. These TCRs come from a woman aged 80 or older with COVID-19, enrolled during active disease. CDR3s include the opening cysteine and the closing phenylalanine or tryptophan. D genes are given only for firm matches.

V gene: TRBV24-1
J gene: TRBJ2-1
CDR3 length: 14
D gene: TRBD2
CDR3 protein: CATSDPGGSNEQFF

V gene: TRBV3-1/TRBV3-2
J gene: TRBJ1-3
CDR3 length: 15
D gene: .
CDR3 protein: CASSQGGYSGNTIYF

V gene: TRBV19
J gene: TRBJ1-5
CDR3 length: 14
D gene: TRBD1
CDR3 protein: CATDSGGRNQPQHF

V gene: TRBV19
J gene: TRBJ1-5
CDR3 length: 15
D gene: .
CDR3 protein: CASSINPGGGTPQHF

V gene: TRBV3-1/TRBV3-2
J gene: TRBJ1-1
CDR3 length: 15
D gene: TRBD1
CDR3 protein: CASSQEDRGATEAFF

V gene: TRBV19
J gene: TRBJ2-7
CDR3 length: 14
D gene: .
CDR3 protein: CASSTHRESHEQYF

V gene: TRBV19
J gene: TRBJ2-3
CDR3 length: 13
D gene: TRBD1
CDR3 protein: CATRGQRGDTQYF

V gene: TRBV28
J gene: TRBJ2-1
CDR3 length: 15
D gene: .
CDR3 protein: CASSLRRNTYNEQFF

V gene: TRBV5-1
J gene: TRBJ2-3
CDR3 length: 15
D gene: TRBD2
CDR3 protein: CASSPLAGSTDTQYF

V gene: TRBV2
J gene: TRBJ2-3
CDR3 length: 17
D gene: .
CDR3 protein: CASHSPRGLKNTDTQYF

V gene: TRBV15
J gene: TRBJ1-2
CDR3 length: 13
D gene: .
CDR3 protein: CATSRGQYYGYTF

V gene: TRBV4-1
J gene: TRBJ1-2
CDR3 length: 13
D gene: .
CDR3 protein: CASSLSKDYGYTF

V gene: TRBV12-3/TRBV12-4
J gene: TRBJ2-1
CDR3 length: 11
D gene: .
CDR3 protein: CASSSREEQFF

V gene: TRBV5-4
J gene: TRBJ1-2
CDR3 length: 14
D gene: .
CDR3 protein: CASSLNSGAYGYTF

V gene: TRBV5-1
J gene: TRBJ2-5
CDR3 length: 15
D gene: .
CDR3 protein: CASSSYPGQEETQYF

V gene: TRBV27
J gene: TRBJ1-6
CDR3 length: 17
D gene: TRBD1
CDR3 protein: CASSSQYRQGRVSPLHF

V gene: TRBV5-8
J gene: TRBJ1-3
CDR3 length: 17
D gene: .
CDR3 protein: CASSYVKDGGSGNTIYF

V gene: TRBV15
J gene: TRBJ2-5
CDR3 length: 14
D gene: TRBD2
CDR3 protein: CATSRSGGMKTQYF